Listed below are T cell receptor beta chains from one sample, sequenced in a study of control samples from healthy donors and cancer patients. The repertoire was sequenced with immunoSEQ multiplex PCR; TCRdb's copy has only in-frame clones and lacks some. The table shows about 120,000 clones, with 80% to 90% occurring only once. What was sequenced was blood. These receptors all stem from a man aged 25 to 40 in good health. Each CDR3 is given with its conserved first and last residue. D genes are given only for firm matches. Not all rows give a size; the values are once, few, many and, for expanded clones, a class.

cdr3_aa	cdr3_nt	v_call	j_call	d_call	clone_size
CSVIGQGGNQPQHF	TGCAGCGTTATTGGACAGGGTGGCAATCAGCCCCAGCATTTT	TRBV29-1	TRBJ1-5	TRBD1	NA
CASSSYVDSGNTIYF	TGTGCCAGCTCATCGTACGTTGACTCTGGAAACACCATATATTTT	TRBV18	TRBJ1-3	NA	few
CAWTAGTGLLMNTEAFF	TGTGCCTGGACCGCCGGGACAGGACTCCTCATGAACACTGAAGCTTTCTTT	TRBV30	TRBJ1-1	TRBD1	NA
CASSLSGGRPTGELFF	TGCGCCAGCAGCTTGTCAGGCGGCAGACCCACCGGGGAGCTGTTTTTT	TRBV5-1	TRBJ2-2	NA	NA
CASSTYVVGELFF	TGTGCCAGCAGCACTTACGTGGTCGGGGAGCTGTTTTTT	TRBV7-2	TRBJ2-2	NA	NA
CASSIVRITGRRTEAFF	TGTGCCAGTAGTATAGTACGGATTACAGGTCGACGGACTGAAGCTTTCTTT	TRBV19	TRBJ1-1	NA	NA
CASSEFWLVWDNTDTQYF	TGCGCCAGCAGTGAGTTCTGGCTGGTTTGGGACAACACAGATACGCAGTATTTT	TRBV10-2	TRBJ2-3	NA	NA
CASSPLGTGKRGDTF	TGTGCCAGCAGCCCGCTGGGGACAGGGAAGAGAGGAGACACCTTC	TRBV11-1	TRBJ1-2	TRBD1	NA
CASKRDPSYEQYF	TGTGCCAGCAAAAGGGACCCCTCCTACGAGCAGTACTTC	TRBV5-5	TRBJ2-7	NA	NA
CASSVSPQPQHF	TGTGCCAGCAGTGTGAGTCCACAGCCCCAGCATTTT	TRBV2	TRBJ1-5	NA	NA
CASSLGQFNQPQHF	TGTGCCAGCAGCTTGGGACAGTTCAATCAGCCCCAGCATTTT	TRBV5-6	TRBJ1-5	NA	few
CASSPGGSRAPLHF	TGTGCCAGCAGCCCCGGGGGCAGTAGGGCACCCCTCCACTTT	TRBV7-9	TRBJ1-6	NA	NA
CASSEGLGEAFF	TGTGCCAGCAGTGAAGGGTTAGGTGAAGCTTTCTTT	TRBV2	TRBJ1-1	NA	NA
CASSFTGGGPNSGELFF	TGCGCCAGCAGCTTCACGGGCGGGGGCCCTAACTCCGGGGAGCTGTTTTTT	TRBV5-1	TRBJ2-2	NA	NA
CASSQLEGKGGTEAFF	TGTGCCAGCAGCCAATTAGAGGGAAAAGGAGGCACTGAAGCTTTCTTT	TRBV14	TRBJ1-1	NA	NA
CASSEGELGEKLFF	TGTGCCAGCAGTGAAGGGGAGCTGGGTGAAAAACTGTTTTTT	TRBV25-1	TRBJ1-4	NA	NA
CASSPFGRSSGGGYTF	TGTGCCAGCTCACCATTCGGCCGGAGCAGCGGGGGTGGCTACACCTTC	TRBV18	TRBJ1-2	NA	NA
CASSPRTGQPHQPQHF	TGCGCCAGCAGCCCCCGTACGGGACAGCCTCATCAGCCCCAGCATTTT	TRBV4-1	TRBJ1-5	TRBD1	NA
CASSQALSSQAFF	TGTGCCAGCAGCCAAGCGCTTTCCTCCCAAGCTTTCTTT	TRBV3-1/TRBV3-2	TRBJ1-1	NA	NA
CASSESAPWTDTQYF	TGCGCCAGCAGTGAGTCTGCCCCATGGACAGATACGCAGTATTTT	TRBV10-1	TRBJ2-3	NA	NA
CASSLGQGSAGANVLTF	TGTGCCAGCAGCTTAGGCCAGGGGAGTGCTGGGGCCAACGTCCTGACTTTC	TRBV11-3	TRBJ2-6	NA	NA
CASSWTSPTKETQYF	TGTGCCAGCAGCTGGACTAGCCCCACAAAAGAGACCCAGTACTTC	TRBV11-3	TRBJ2-5	TRBD2	NA
CAISEDQSQPQHF	TGTGCCATCAGTGAGGACCAGAGTCAGCCCCAGCATTTT	TRBV10-3	TRBJ1-5	NA	NA
CASSRTSGDEDTQYF	TGTGCCAGCAGCCGGACTAGCGGGGACGAAGATACGCAGTATTTT	TRBV7-2	TRBJ2-3	TRBD2	NA
CASSKSPGHRAKNIQYF	TGTGCCAGCAGCAAATCCCCGGGACACCGGGCCAAAAACATTCAGTACTTC	TRBV21-1	TRBJ2-4	NA	NA
CASRVKGSQETQYF	TGCGCCAGCAGGGTCAAGGGTTCTCAAGAGACCCAGTACTTC	TRBV23-1	TRBJ2-5	NA	NA
CASRKDRGYSYEQYF	TGTGCCAGCAGGAAAGACAGGGGCTACTCCTACGAGCAGTACTTC	TRBV6-5	TRBJ2-7	TRBD1	NA
CASSALAGYYEQYF	TGCGCCAGCAGCGCGCTAGCGGGTTATTACGAGCAGTACTTC	TRBV4-1	TRBJ2-7	TRBD2	NA
CASTPEGAGTGELFF	TGTGCCAGCACCCCTGAGGGGGCAGGTACCGGGGAGCTGTTTTTT	TRBV7-6	TRBJ2-2	TRBD1	NA
CASSLGQNNQPQHF	TGCGCCAGCAGCCTCGGACAGAACAATCAGCCCCAGCATTTT	TRBV5-1	TRBJ1-5	NA	NA
CAIRDRGLDQPQHF	TGTGCCATCAGGGACAGGGGGCTTGATCAGCCCCAGCATTTT	TRBV10-3	TRBJ1-5	TRBD1	once
CASSWNYNEQFF	TGTGCCAGTAGTTGGAACTACAATGAGCAGTTCTTC	TRBV19	TRBJ2-1	NA	NA
CASTVTGRGGGETQYF	TGCGCCAGCACCGTGACGGGGCGGGGGGGCGGCGAGACCCAGTACTTC	TRBV5-1	TRBJ2-5	TRBD2	NA
CASRSWDEQYF	TGTGCCAGCCGGTCTTGGGACGAGCAGTACTTC	TRBV25-1	TRBJ2-7	NA	NA
CASSYPGKTGELFF	TGTGCCAGCAGTTACCCTGGCAAGACCGGGGAGCTGTTTTTT	TRBV6-5	TRBJ2-2	NA	NA
CASSLVSASGGAEDTQYF	TGCGCCAGCAGTTTGGTTTCGGCTAGCGGGGGGGCCGAAGATACGCAGTATTTT	TRBV10-2	TRBJ2-3	TRBD2	NA
CASSQDGARPAQETQYF	TGTGCCAGCAGCCAAGATGGCGCAAGGCCAGCACAAGAGACCCAGTACTTC	TRBV14	TRBJ2-5	NA	NA
CASGAGGVGYTF	TGTGCCAGCGGGGCAGGGGGGGTTGGCTACACCTTC	TRBV3-1/TRBV3-2	TRBJ1-2	TRBD1	NA
CASGKGARQPQHF	TGTGCCAGCGGGAAGGGGGCGAGGCAGCCCCAGCATTTT	TRBV2	TRBJ1-5	TRBD1	NA
CASSIAEQTYGYTF	TGTGCCAGTAGTATAGCGGAGCAGACCTATGGCTACACCTTC	TRBV19	TRBJ1-2	NA	NA
CASSLHTDTEAFF	TGTGCCAGCAGTCTCCACACAGACACTGAAGCTTTCTTT	TRBV6-6	TRBJ1-1	NA	NA
CASSPGGQGALANEKLFF	TGCGCCAGCAGCCCCGGAGGGCAGGGGGCTCTGGCTAATGAAAAACTGTTTTTT	TRBV4-1	TRBJ1-4	TRBD1	NA
CASSFGSGSANQETQYF	TGCGCCAGCAGCTTCGGTAGCGGGAGCGCGAACCAAGAGACCCAGTACTTC	TRBV5-1	TRBJ2-5	TRBD2	NA
CASSLGQGDYGYTF	TGTGCCAGCAGCTTGGGACAGGGGGACTATGGCTACACCTTC	TRBV7-8	TRBJ1-2	TRBD1	NA
CASSVRDTEAFF	TGTGCCAGCAGCGTTCGTGACACTGAAGCTTTCTTT	TRBV11-3	TRBJ1-1	NA	NA
CASSLSRADTQYF	TGTGCCAGCAGTTTATCGAGGGCAGATACGCAGTATTTT	TRBV27	TRBJ2-3	NA	NA
CASSFKSQGVSGANVLTF	TGCGCCAGCAGCTTCAAGTCTCAGGGGGTCTCTGGGGCCAACGTCCTGACTTTC	TRBV5-1	TRBJ2-6	TRBD1	NA
CASSLAPGDGSYNEQFF	TGCGCCAGCAGCTTGGCCCCTGGGGACGGATCCTACAATGAGCAGTTCTTC	TRBV5-1	TRBJ2-1	NA	few